The next 24 T cell receptor beta chains were all read from a single sample in a study of cytomegalovirus exposure and HLA in healthy donors (dated by TCRdb to between 2016 and 2019). Library preparation employed the immunoSEQ multiplex PCR assay. Not all clones reach the TCRdb copy of this immuneACCESS table, which keeps in-frame sequences only. Checked studies attribute under half of the gap to unresolved V genes and leave the rest unexplained. Across this sample there are a few hundred thousand clones, with roughly 83% seen only once. The ten largest account for more than 12% of the sample. The sample was PBMCs. These receptors were taken from a woman in her 30s in good health and CMV-seropositive.

V is TRBV15 and J is TRBJ2-2; D is uncertain. V shed 0 bases and J shed 5 bases, with 4 bases lying between them. The length of the CDR3 is 13 residues. Per germline, CDR1 LNHNV and CDR2 YYDKDF (reference sequence). Here the CDR3 reads CATSRDYTGELFF. CDR3 DNA sequence: TGTGCCACCAGCAGAGATTATACCGGGGAGCTGTTTTTT.

This clone occurred once. V and J are TRBV27 and TRBJ1-5; D might be TRBD1 (6 bases). The CDR3 sequence is 13 residues long. The ends were cut back, 5 bases at V and 5 bases at J, with 10 bases in the middle. Germline V gene data show CDR1 as MNHEY and CDR2 as SMNVEV (reference sequence). CDR3 bases: TGTGCCAGCAGTAGGGGGATCGATCAGCCCCAGCATTTT. This encodes CASSRGIDQPQHF.

The chain is built from TRBV4-3 and TRBJ1-5; tentatively, D is TRBD1 (5 bases). The CDR3 length is 15 residues. CDR1 and CDR2 from the germline V gene are LGHNA and YSLEER. V lost 0 bases and J lost 9, with 15 bases in between. DNA of the CDR3: TGCGCCAGCAGCCAAGATCCAGGGTACGGGTGGCCCCAGCATTTT. Protein sequence: CASSQDPGYGWPQHF.

The chain employs TRBV30 and TRBJ2-1; D is perhaps TRBD1 (6 bases). Looked up from germline, CDR1 is GTSNPN and CDR2 is SVGIG (reference sequence). The ends were cut back, 3 bases at V and 8 bases at J, with 20 bases in the middle. The CDR3 loop spans 15 amino acids. This CDR3 reads CAWSGRGVGGDEQFF. The CDR3 DNA sequence: TGTGCCTGGAGCGGTCGGGGAGTAGGGGGAGATGAGCAGTTCTTC.

The rearrangement links TRBV6-5 to TRBJ2-7; TRBD1 matches 7 bases. Germline trimming cut 0 bases from V and 3 bases from J; bases unmatched to any gene: 5. Germline lookup yields CDR1 MNHEY and CDR2 SVGAGI. CDR3 size: 15 residues. CDR3 amino acids: CASSYSTGTLYEQYF. The CDR3 nucleotides read TGTGCCAGCAGTTACTCGACAGGGACCCTCTACGAGCAGTACTTC.

The chain joins TRBV11-1 to TRBJ1-5; D is ambiguous. The germline V and J ends were trimmed by 10 bases and 5 bases, with 21 bases remaining between them. The germline V gene encodes CDR1 SGHAT and CDR2 FQDESV (reference sequence). CDR3 length: 15 amino acids. Here the CDR3 DNA reads TGTGCCAACACTCATGGAGGGAGTCTCGATCAGCCCCAGCATTTT. Encoded protein: CANTHGGSLDQPQHF.

V is TRBV5-1 and J is TRBJ2-7, with D tentatively TRBD1 or TRBD2 (5 bases each). The V end lost 0 bases, the J end lost 2 bases, and 12 bases lay between the germline ends. Per germline, CDR1 SGHRS and CDR2 YFSETQ. This CDR3 is built from 15 residues. In nucleotides, the CDR3 is TGCGCCAGCAGCTTGGTGGCCCCGGGGCCCTACGAGCAGTACTTC. Amino acid sequence: CASSLVAPGPYEQYF.

The chain uses TRBV28 and TRBJ1-2; D not certain. This CDR3 is built from 13 residues. V shed 3 bases and J shed 2 bases, with 7 bases lying between them. In germline, CDR1 is MDHEN, CDR2 SYDVKM. This CDR3 reads CASSLGRNYGYTF. In DNA, the CDR3 is TGTGCCAGCAGTTTGGGTCGGAACTATGGCTACACCTTC.

V is TRBV19 and J is TRBJ1-5; D perhaps matches TRBD1 (5 bases). V dropped 5 bases and J dropped 3 bases, with 14 bases sitting between them. The CDR3 is 15 amino acids. CDR1 and CDR2 (germline): LNHDA, SQIVND (reference sequence). The CDR3 bases are TGTGCCAGTAGTTATTACGGGGGAACCAATCAGCCCCAGCATTTT. Translating gives CASSYYGGTNQPQHF.

V and J are TRBV6-6 and TRBJ2-1; D is perhaps TRBD1 or TRBD2 (6 bases each). The V gene's germline CDR1 is MNHNY and CDR2 SVGAGI (reference sequence). V lost 6 bases and J lost 8, with 11 bases in between. CDR3 length equals 12 residues. This CDR3 reads CASSPGGYEQFF. CDR3 DNA: TGTGCCAGCAGCCCCGGGGGCTATGAGCAGTTCTTC.

The V call is TRBV6-1, the J call TRBJ1-2, with D tentatively TRBD1 (5 bases). V gave up 4 bases and J gave up 4 bases, with 16 bases separating them. Germline CDR1 MNHNS, CDR2 SASEGT. The CDR3 loop spans 15 amino acids. The CDR3: CASSGNDRFLYGYTF. Here the CDR3 DNA reads TGTGCCAGCAGTGGTAATGACAGATTTCTCTATGGCTACACCTTC.

The chain couples TRBV27 to TRBJ1-5; D gene uncertain. Germline CDR1 MNHEY, CDR2 SMNVEV (reference sequence). Trimming took off 3 bases at V and 7 bases at J, with 10 bases between the two ends. The CDR3 is 13 amino acids. In nucleotides, the CDR3 is TGTGCCAGCAGTTTTTCGCGCGGGCAGCCCCAGCATTTT. This encodes CASSFSRGQPQHF.

The chain recombines TRBV5-1 with TRBJ1-5, with 8 nucleotides matching TRBD1. The length of the CDR3 is 16 residues. With 4 bases clipped from V and 6 bases from J, the junction kept 12 bases outside the gene matches. CDR1 and CDR2 from the germline V gene are SGHRS and YFSETQ. The CDR3 bases are TGCGCCAGCAGCCCCGGACAGGGCGGAGTAGGTCAGCCCCAGCATTTT. This translates into CASSPGQGGVGQPQHF.

The chain uses TRBV10-1 and TRBJ2-1, with 13 positions matching TRBD2. CDR3 length: 17 amino acids. Trimming at V came to 2 bases and at J to 4 bases, leaving 5 bases not matched to a gene. In germline, CDR1 is WNHNN, CDR2 SYGVQD (reference sequence). The CDR3 DNA reads TGCGCCAGCAGTGAGGGGAGACTAGCGGGAGGATACAATGAGCAGTTCTTC. Translated: CASSEGRLAGGYNEQFF.

The V call is TRBV19, the J call TRBJ1-1; D gene unclear. The V end was cut by 5 bases, the J end by 3 bases, with 10 bases between. The CDR3 consists of 13 residues. The V gene's germline CDR1 is LNHDA and CDR2 SQIVND (reference sequence). CDR3 sequence reads: CASSQDKDTEAFF. CDR3 in DNA: TGTGCCAGTAGTCAAGATAAGGACACTGAAGCTTTCTTT.

CDR3 sequence reads: CASSSTGGIPEAFF. DNA of the CDR3: TGTGCCAGCAGCTCGACAGGGGGCATACCTGAAGCTTTCTTT. V and J are TRBV28 and TRBJ1-1; 10 positions match TRBD1. This CDR3 comprises 14 residues. Per the germline V gene, CDR1 is MDHEN and CDR2 is SYDVKM. The ends lost 6 bases at V and 6 bases at J; junction bases unmatched: 7.

This clone was seen more than once but under ten times. The genes are TRBV6-5 and TRBJ1-2, with D unresolved. Trimming stripped 7 bases from V and 6 bases from J, with 18 bases between. The germline gives CDR1 MNHEY, CDR2 SVGAGI. The CDR3 is 14 amino acids. DNA for the CDR3: TGTGCCAGCACACTCTATCCGGGCGGCCATGGCTACACCTTC. It yields the protein CASTLYPGGHGYTF.

V and J are TRBV29-1 and TRBJ1-3; weak D call: TRBD1 (5 bases). The V and J ends lost 6 bases and 0 bases respectively, with 21 bases between them. The CDR3 length is 17 residues. Germline lookup yields CDR1 SQVTM and CDR2 ANQGSEA. The CDR3 sequence is CSVRDQGGPSSGNTIYF. The CDR3 DNA reads TGCAGCGTCAGGGATCAGGGAGGGCCTTCCTCTGGAAACACCATATATTTT.

Only one count was recorded for this clone. The chain carries TRBV14 and TRBJ2-7, with D unresolved. Per germline, CDR1 SGHDN and CDR2 FVKESK. Trimming left V 5 bases short and J 6 bases short, with 17 bases between. The CDR3 is 14 residues long. CDR3 loop: CASSTSTGRSEQYF. The CDR3 region has the DNA TGTGCCAGCAGCACGTCTACGGGCCGGTCCGAGCAGTACTTC.

The chain recombines TRBV5-4 with TRBJ1-5, with D possibly being TRBD1 (5 bases). The CDR3 extends over 14 amino acids. Trimming stripped 2 bases from V and 1 base from J, with 7 bases between. The germline gives CDR1 SGHNT, CDR2 YYREEE (reference sequence). The CDR3 bases are TGTGCCAGCAGCTTACGGGGGAGCAATCAGCCCCAGCATTTT. The encoded protein is CASSLRGSNQPQHF.

The DNA of the CDR3 is TGTGCCAGCAGTGAAGTTGGGACAGGGGGACTAGAGCAGTTCTTC. Protein sequence: CASSEVGTGGLEQFF. The V call is TRBV2, the J call TRBJ2-1; 11 bases map to TRBD1. The ends lost 1 base at V and 10 bases at J; junction bases unmatched: 6. Germline assignment: CDR1 SNHLY and CDR2 FYNNEI. The CDR3 is 15 residues long.

The table lists this clone with a count of one. The chain employs TRBV28 and TRBJ1-1; a possible D gene is TRBD1 (5 bases). Trimming pared 2 bases from V and 7 bases from J, leaving 14 bases between. The CDR3 consists of 14 residues. CDR1 and CDR2 (germline): MDHEN, SYDVKM. CDR3 DNA: TGTGCCAGCAGTTTAAGCAGGGAGGGAGGTGAAGCTTTCTTT. This translates into CASSLSREGGEAFF.

V gene TRBV27 combines with J gene TRBJ2-5, with TRBD2 as a possible D gene (6 bases). The CDR3 loop spans 17 amino acids. CDR1 is MNHEY, CDR2 SMNVEV, per germline (reference sequence). V dropped 6 bases and J dropped 0 bases, with 20 bases sitting between them. The CDR3: CASRRVKGLSYQETQYF. The CDR3 nucleotides are TGTGCCAGCAGACGAGTGAAAGGACTATCGTACCAAGAGACCCAGTACTTC.

The J gene is TRBJ2-3, the V gene TRBV2, with 9 bases lining up with TRBD2. V lost 9 bases and J lost 3; bases outside the gene matches: 10. Germline V gives CDR1 SNHLY, CDR2 FYNNEI. This CDR3 is built from 15 residues. The CDR3 DNA reads as TGTGCCAGAGGGGAAGCGGGAGGAGTTACAGATACGCAGTATTTT. Protein sequence: CARGEAGGVTDTQYF.